This T cell receptor (beta chain) was profiled in a study of T cell responses to AZD1222 COVID-19 vaccine. Study-wide context: The study pooled second doses at about 4 or about 12 weeks.

Points from the study as a whole: Most donors were white British, females outnumbered males, and clonal diversity was possibly underestimated. Targets within unmutated variant regions were reportedly found for nearly half of spike-specific TCRs.

V lost 0 bases and J lost 3, with 10 bases in between. This CDR3 is 15 amino acids long. The V gene's germline CDR1 is SGDLS and CDR2 YYNGEE. To note about this clone: As yet, its antigen is unknown.

TCRdb keeps only in-frame clones here, not all; method: immunoSEQ multiplex PCR. The table records 150,000 or so clones, roughly 91% of them present only once. The starting material was peripheral blood, obtained on day 0 of AZD1222 vaccination. The chain has TRBV9 and TRBJ2-1; D is uncertain. The clonotype originates from an adult in good health. This chain's CDR3 is CASSVASQGYNEQFF. The CDR3 DNA is TGTGCCAGCAGCGTAGCTTCTCAAGGCTACAATGAGCAGTTCTTC.